Detailed here is one T cell receptor (beta chain). This sample was taken from a study of blood T cell repertoires in COVID-19. Study-level information: Donors in the United States, Italy and Spain gave samples during acute or convalescent COVID-19. T cells, B-cell-depleted T cells, or PBMCs provided the cDNA or gDNA that served as material.

Study processing details: Reference gene primer amplification yielded estimated nucleated cell counts. Clones were sequenced by immunoSEQ multiplex PCR, and TCRdb holds only the in-frame ones, with some missing. Clone size and the V and J calls come from that table; the DNA yielded D and trimming. The table shows some 140,000 clones, with around 76% occurring only once. The junction had 7 bases not matched to a gene; V was cut back by 3 bases and J by 8 bases. The CDR3 covers 14 residues. CDR1 LNHDA and CDR2 SQIVND come from the germline V gene (reference sequence). The TCR comes from an elderly man with acute or convalescent COVID-19. Sample: peripheral blood. V and J are TRBV19 and TRBJ1-2; TRBD1 agrees at 9 bases. The CDR3 loop is CASSIVGQGSGYTF. The CDR3 coding sequence is TGTGCCAGTAGTATCGTGGGACAGGGTTCGGGCTACACCTTC.